Presented here are 14 T cell receptor beta chains from one specimen sequenced in a study of neurological immune-mediated disorders. TCRdb reprocessed the 5' RACE reads via MiXCR and lists one record per CDR3 protein. The data show approximately 66,000 distinct CDR3 sequences, with under 3.5% seen just once and 3% to 4% held by the top ten. Input material: PBMCs. All receptors come from a man in his forties with multiple sclerosis.

In its sample, this clonotype was seen many times. This chain uses TRBV12-3 or TRBV12-4 with TRBJ1-5; D gene ambiguous. The CDR3 loop spans 13 amino acids. Trimming shortened V by 2 bases and J by 0 bases, and 2 bases separated the two germline ends. The CDR3 sequence is CASSLNSNQPQHF. The CDR3 nucleotides are TGTGCCAGCAGTTTAAATAGCAATCAGCCCCAGCATTTT.

This clonotype appeared many times. The V gene is TRBV12-3 or TRBV12-4, the J gene TRBJ2-3, with 11 bases that match TRBD1. Losses at the gene ends were 6 bases for V and 6 bases for J; bases not matched to a gene: 14. This CDR3 has 17 amino acids. DNA for the CDR3: TGTGCCAGCAGACCCGGACAGGGGGCTCCCTCAGCTGATACGCAGTATTTT. This gives the protein CASRPGQGAPSADTQYF.

In this sample, this clonotype turned up many times. The genes are TRBV7-2 and TRBJ2-7, with D perhaps matching TRBD1 (6 bases). Trimming stripped 7 bases from V and 0 bases from J, with 13 bases between. This CDR3 contains 14 residues. Germline loops: CDR1 SGHTA, CDR2 FQGNSA. This CDR3 reads CASTLGGSSYEQYF. The CDR3 region has the DNA TGTGCCAGCACCCTAGGGGGTAGCTCCTACGAGCAGTACTTC.

This clonotype has at least ten counts. The chain links TRBV6-5 to TRBJ2-7; possible D gene TRBD1, 6 bases. With 6 bases removed from V and 1 base from J, the gap between germline ends came to 13 bases. CDR3 length: 14 residues. Per the germline V gene, CDR1 is MNHEY and CDR2 is SVGAGI. As DNA, the CDR3 is TGTGCCAGCAGCGCAAACAGGGCTTCCTACGAGCAGTACTTC. This sequence encodes CASSANRASYEQYF.

This clonotype has ten or more counts. The chain uses TRBV10-3 and TRBJ1-5, with 7 nucleotides matching TRBD1. This CDR3 spans 15 amino acids. Germline V CDR1 and CDR2: ENHRY, SYGVKD. Trimming cost V 6 bases and J 0 bases; bases outside gene matches: 5. This CDR3 reads CAISPGQISNQPQHF. The DNA for the CDR3 is TGTGCCATCAGCCCGGGACAGATTAGCAATCAGCCCCAGCATTTT.

The table lists this clonotype with many counts. The chain combines TRBV7-9 with TRBJ2-1; 9 bases fit TRBD2. Germline V CDR1 and CDR2: SEHNR, FQNEAQ (reference sequence). The CDR3 extends over 15 amino acids. V shed 0 bases, J shed 7 bases, and the junction held 4 bases outside the gene matches. The CDR3 DNA reads TGTGCCAGCAGCTTAGCGGCTCTAGCGGGGAATGAGCAGTTCTTC. Translated, it gives CASSLAALAGNEQFF. The full variable domain, rest sourced from reference TRBV7-9 and TRBJ2-1, is DTGVSQNPRHKITKRGQNVTFRCDPISEHNRLYWYRQTLGQGPEFLTYFQNEAQLEKSRLLSDRFSAERPKGSFSTLEIQRTEQGDSAMYLCASSLAALAGNEQFFGPGTRLTVL.

This clonotype was counted at least ten times. The chain carries TRBV5-1 and TRBJ2-7; D perhaps matches TRBD1 (6 bases). Trimming cost V 4 bases and J 6 bases, with 17 bases left between them. Germline V gene data show CDR1 as SGHRS and CDR2 as YFSETQ. The CDR3 has 14 amino acids. Here the CDR3 reads CASSPTGNEGEQYF. DNA for the CDR3: TGCGCCAGCAGCCCCACAGGGAATGAGGGCGAGCAGTACTTC.

The rearrangement joins TRBV12-3 or TRBV12-4 to TRBJ1-3; D is perhaps TRBD1 (5 bases). Trimming removed 5 bases from V and 0 bases from J, with 14 bases in between. The CDR3 length is 16 residues. The CDR3 region has the DNA TGTGCCAGCAGTGCCCCTCAGGGACGCTCTGGAAACACCATATATTTT. Its translation is CASSAPQGRSGNTIYF.

This clonotype has at least ten counts. The chain carries TRBV12-3 or TRBV12-4 and TRBJ2-7, with TRBD1 matching over 9 bases. V shed 7 bases and J 3 bases; nucleotides not matched to a gene: 7. The CDR3 loop spans 14 amino acids. CDR3 residues: CASKAGQGVYEQYF. The CDR3 bases are TGTGCCAGCAAGGCGGGACAGGGAGTCTACGAGCAGTACTTC.

This clonotype was seen repeatedly, ten times or more. This chain links TRBV5-1 with TRBJ2-1, with D perhaps matching TRBD2 (5 bases). CDR1 is SGHRS and CDR2 is YFSETQ in the germline V gene. This CDR3 is built from 11 residues. V was clipped by 4 bases and J by 7 bases, with 6 bases between them. CDR3 protein: CASSPGNEQFF. The CDR3 DNA reads TGCGCCAGCAGCCCGGGGAATGAGCAGTTCTTC.

The table lists this clonotype with many counts. The chain carries TRBV20-1 and TRBJ1-3; tentative D call: TRBD1 (5 bases). There are 17 residues in the CDR3. V lost 0 bases and J lost 0, with 15 bases in between. Germline V CDR1 and CDR2: DFQATT, SNEGSKA (reference sequence). The CDR3 sequence is CSARDYRRVHSGNTIYF. The CDR3 bases are TGCAGTGCTAGAGATTACAGGCGGGTCCACTCTGGAAACACCATATATTTT.

This clonotype was counted ten times or more. V usage is TRBV10-2 and J usage is TRBJ2-2; D not certain. The germline gives CDR1 WSHSY, CDR2 SAAADI. Between the trimmed V and J ends, which lost 5 bases and 2 bases, there was a span of 12 bases. The CDR3 loop spans 15 amino acids. The CDR3 protein is CASSYIGLNTGELFF. CDR3 sequence (DNA): TGCGCCAGCAGTTATATCGGGCTCAACACCGGGGAGCTGTTTTTT.

In this sample, this clonotype turned up many times. The chain combines TRBV5-1 with TRBJ2-2; D is perhaps TRBD1 or TRBD2 (6 bases each). The CDR3 is made up of 15 amino acids. Germline V gives CDR1 SGHRS, CDR2 YFSETQ. V lost 6 bases and J 2 bases, leaving 14 bases between the germline ends. The CDR3 loop reads CASTRGQSNTGELFF. The DNA of the CDR3 is TGCGCCAGCACCCGGGGGCAGAGTAACACCGGGGAGCTGTTTTTT.

The sample holds many counts of this clonotype. The chain recombines TRBV20-1 with TRBJ2-2, with 9 bases matching TRBD2. V trimming: 6 bases; J trimming: 3 bases; junction bases outside the gene matches: 5. The CDR3 extends over 14 amino acids. Germline V gene data show CDR1 as DFQATT and CDR2 as SNEGSKA (reference sequence). This CDR3 is CSAPRGGHTGELFF. DNA for the CDR3: TGCAGTGCGCCGCGGGGGGGCCACACCGGGGAGCTGTTTTTT.